This T cell receptor (beta chain) is drawn from a study of T cell responses to AZD1222 COVID-19 vaccine (dated by TCRdb to the early 2020s). The study in broad terms: Because spike-specific TCR depth and breadth did not differ between the two schedules, AZD1222 recipients who got a second dose at roughly 4 weeks were pooled with those who got a second dose at roughly 12 weeks. TCR sequencing covered roughly 230 trial participants: 200 to 210 given two doses of AZD1222 and approximately 25 given two doses of MenACWY control vaccine. Trial participants were enrolled by age into 18-55, 56-69 and 70-plus year subgroups, with around 150, 28 and 57 TCR-sequenced participants respectively. Overall study results and their limits: Conclusions about previously exposed vaccinees were limited because only a handful of AZD1222 recipients were SARS-CoV-2 seropositive at baseline. Because no day 14 peak-response samples were available, the repertoires could be characterized only after the peak T cell response. After two AZD1222 doses, spike-specific TCR breadth and depth were significantly higher than at day 0 and than in MenACWY recipients. Most participants were white British and females outnumbered males, and the authors suggested that clonal diversity may have been underestimated. Nearly half of unique spike-specific TCRs reportedly recognized epitopes outside regions mutated in the B.1.351 and B.1.1.7 variants. In the small 56-69-year group, the increase in depth fell short of significance, most likely because of low power. The whole spike protein was spanned by vaccine-associated CD4 TCRs, and dominant responses were seen in regions 160-218 and 743-854.

The CDR3 regions of human TCRbeta chains were analyzed by immunosequencing. For the original study's pipeline: TCRs in the repertoires were matched against a reference library of SARS-CoV-2-specific TCRs that had been generated with the MIRA antigen-specificity platform. Breadth was defined as the fraction of unique TCRs that were SARS-CoV-2-associated, and depth was defined as the fraction of total T cells that were SARS-CoV-2-associated. Using the MIRA data, every spike-specific TCR was mapped to the spike region that the TCR reacted to and assigned to either a CD4 or a CD8 class. Log10-transformed breadth and depth values were compared by one-way ANOVA with Sidak's multiple comparisons tests. Imported from immuneACCESS, the table was reduced by TCRdb to in-frame sequences with V and J called. These copies leave out some clones; in studies compared against another copy, an unresolved V gene accounts for under half, and the cause of the remainder is not known. V, J and clone size derive from that table, while D and trimming were established from the DNA sequence. In all, the sample holds about 140,000 clones, and under 95% of those were seen once. The ten most abundant clones make up roughly 3.1% of the sample.

The time point label corresponds to: baseline before first vaccination. Vaccinee samples were obtained from the UK trials COV001 and COV002, which included a single-blind randomized controlled phase 2/3 trial of AZD1222 (ChAdOx1 nCoV-19) in healthy adults. For TCRbeta chain sequencing, PBMC samples from trial participants were taken at day 0 and at day 28 after the second dose. Per the germline V gene (reference sequence), MNHNY is the CDR1 and SVGAGI is the CDR2. V has 6 bases trimmed and J has 4 bases trimmed; junction bases matching no gene number 11. From the cysteine up to the phenylalanine, the CDR3 has a length of 15 residues. CDR3 DNA is the only sequence kept; it has 45 bases, read in frame from the first base. This clone occurred once. Its antigen specificity is not known. Base qualities are not provided; no much larger clone lies one nucleotide away.

The material sequenced was peripheral blood, taken on day 0 of AZD1222 vaccination. The receptor was isolated from an adult in good health. Rearrangement joined TRBV6-6 to TRBJ1-1; TRBD1 lines up with 7 middle nucleotides. The CDR3 amino acid sequence is: CASSGGTASSTEAFF. The DNA sequence is as follows: TGTGCCAGCAGCGGAGGGACAGCGTCTTCCACTGAAGCTTTCTTT.